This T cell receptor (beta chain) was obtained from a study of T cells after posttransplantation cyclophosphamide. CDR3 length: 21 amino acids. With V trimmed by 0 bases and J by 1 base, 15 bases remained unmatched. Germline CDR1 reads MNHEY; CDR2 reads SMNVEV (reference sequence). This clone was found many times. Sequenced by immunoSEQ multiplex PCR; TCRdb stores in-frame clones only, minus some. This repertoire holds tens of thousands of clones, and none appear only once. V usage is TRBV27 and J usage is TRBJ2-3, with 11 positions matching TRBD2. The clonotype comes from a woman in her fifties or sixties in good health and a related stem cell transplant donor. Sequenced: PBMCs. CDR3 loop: CASSLSRLAGGKERGTDTQYF. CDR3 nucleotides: TGTGCCAGCAGTTTATCCCGGCTAGCGGGGGGCAAAGAAAGGGGCACAGATACGCAGTATTTT.